The 22 T cell receptor beta chains presented below share a single source sample, sequenced in a study of T cell repertoires in ileal Crohn's disease (dated by TCRdb to between 2019 and 2020). Library preparation employed the immunoSEQ multiplex PCR assay. TCRdb obtained this table from immuneACCESS and retained in-frame rearrangements with V and J assigned. These tables miss some clones; where compared with another copy, unresolved V genes account for less than half of the shortfall, and the remainder is unexplained. The sample profile shows several thousand clones; around 80% of them were found once. The top ten hold about 2.8% of the sample. The material sequenced was ileal tissue. Receptor source: an adult with Crohn's disease.

V and J are TRBV6-5 and TRBJ2-7; D unresolved. This CDR3 is 15 amino acids long. The V and J ends lost 6 bases and 2 bases respectively, with 17 bases between them. CDR1 is MNHEY and CDR2 is SVGAGI in the germline V gene. CDR3 nucleotides: TGTGCCAGCAGCCCAGGTTGGCAGCAGACCTACGAGCAGTACTTC. This sequence encodes CASSPGWQQTYEQYF.

The chain carries TRBV21-1 and TRBJ2-5; the table's D call of TRBD1 was not tested on the DNA. TRBV21-1 is labeled a pseudogene. This CDR3 spans 14 amino acids. The CDR3 region is CASSTSGGRKTQYF. Written as DNA, the CDR3 is TGTGCCAGCAGCACATCAGGGGGTCGGAAGACCCAGTACTTC.

Only a few counts were recorded for this clone. The chain uses TRBV29-1 and TRBJ2-3; 8 bases fit TRBD2. V lost 2 bases, J lost 5 bases, and 0 bases stayed unmatched. This CDR3 has 12 amino acids. Germline V gene data show CDR1 as SQVTM and CDR2 as ANQGSEA. CDR3 amino acids: CSVELAGDTQYF. CDR3 nucleotides: TGCAGCGTTGAACTAGCGGGAGATACGCAGTATTTT.

The chain couples TRBV21-1 to TRBJ1-5; the D call in the table, TRBD1, was not verified against the DNA. TRBV21-1 is recorded as a pseudogene. This CDR3 is built from 15 residues. The CDR3 nucleotides are TGTGCCAGCAGCAAAGTAGACAGCCTCAATCAGCCCCAGCATTTT. Its protein product is CASSKVDSLNQPQHF.

The V gene is TRBV9, the J gene TRBJ2-2; 10 bases map to TRBD2. Trimming cost V 2 bases and J 8 bases; bases outside gene matches: 3. CDR1 and CDR2 from the germline V gene are SGDLS and YYNGEE. This CDR3 region has 14 residues. The DNA for the CDR3 is TGTGCCAGCAGCGTCCCTAGCGGGAGTGGGGAGCTGTTTTTT. It translates to CASSVPSGSGELFF.

The chain employs TRBV6-1 and TRBJ2-3, with 11 bases fitting TRBD2. Germline trimming cut 1 base from V and 2 bases from J; bases unmatched to any gene: 2. Germline V gene data show CDR1 as MNHNS and CDR2 as SASEGT. CDR3 length equals 16 residues. The CDR3 DNA follows: TGTGCCAGCAGTGAAGGACTAGCGGGGATCACAGATACGCAGTATTTT. Translated, it gives CASSEGLAGITDTQYF.

The chain joins TRBV6-1 to TRBJ1-2; a weak D match, TRBD1 (6 bases). The V end was cut by 4 bases, the J end by 0 bases, with 18 bases between. The CDR3 loop spans 17 amino acids. Germline values: CDR1 MNHNS, CDR2 SASEGT. CDR3 sequence (DNA): TGTGCCAGCAGTGTCGGGACACCCGCTGCCGCTAACTATGGCTACACCTTC. This sequence encodes CASSVGTPAAANYGYTF.

This clone was counted a single time. V and J are TRBV10-2 and TRBJ2-1; possible D gene TRBD1, 6 bases. The length of the CDR3 is 15 residues. Germline V lookup: CDR1 WSHSY, CDR2 SAAADI. Deletions cut 6 bases from V and 7 bases from J, with 19 bases between. This chain's CDR3 is CASRAPGQIINEQFF. The DNA for the CDR3 is TGCGCCAGCAGAGCTCCGGGACAAATTATTAATGAGCAGTTCTTC.

J is TRBJ2-5 and V is TRBV11-2; D may be TRBD1 (5 bases). The DNA end is a closer match to TRBJ2-7, so the J assignment may be wrong. The CDR3 runs 14 residues. Germline V gives CDR1 SGHAT, CDR2 FQNNGV. The CDR3, as DNA: TGTGCCAGCAGCTTAGCAGGGCGAGCCTACGAGCAGTACTTC. Protein: CASSLAGRAYEQYF.

This rearrangement joins TRBV7-9 to TRBJ2-1, with 7 bases fitting TRBD2. J was trimmed by 6 bases and V by 11 bases; bases with no gene match: 16. CDR1 and CDR2 from the germline V gene are SEHNR and FQNEAQ (reference sequence). The CDR3 spans 15 residues. CDR3: CAGGDGTRAGNEQFF. CDR3 sequence (DNA): TGTGCCGGGGGGGACGGTACGCGTGCGGGCAATGAGCAGTTCTTC.

The chain uses TRBV5-4 and TRBJ2-7; tentatively, D is TRBD2 (6 bases). The CDR3 has 13 amino acids. Trimming pared 4 bases from V and 0 bases from J, leaving 8 bases between. Looked up from germline, CDR1 is SGHNT and CDR2 is YYREEE (reference sequence). The CDR3 loop reads CASSTGGSYEQYF. DNA of the CDR3: TGTGCCAGCAGCACCGGGGGCTCCTACGAGCAGTACTTC. Using reference TRBV5-4 and TRBJ2-7 for the parts outside the CDR3, the full variable domain is ETGVTQSPTHLIKTRGQQVTLRCSSQSGHNTVSWYQQALGQGPQFIFQYYREEENGRGNFPPRFSGLQFPNYSSELNVNALELDDSALYLCASSTGGSYEQYFGPGTRLTVT.

A single count supports this clone. The chain employs TRBV19 and TRBJ1-2; no definite D call. The CDR3 spans 13 residues. In germline, CDR1 is LNHDA, CDR2 SQIVND (reference sequence). V was cut by 4 bases and J by 4 bases, with 10 bases left in between. The CDR3 reads CASSTRDRYGYTF. For the CDR3, the DNA is TGTGCCAGTAGTACGCGGGATCGCTATGGCTACACCTTC.

The chain has TRBV5-1 and TRBJ1-1, with 7 nucleotides matching TRBD1. The CDR3 loop spans 15 amino acids. Looked up from germline, CDR1 is SGHRS and CDR2 is YFSETQ. V trimming: 1 base; J trimming: 6 bases; junction bases outside the gene matches: 9. CDR3 DNA sequence: TGCGCCAGCAGCTTGATTGGTACAGGGGACTCTGAAGCTTTCTTT. Its protein is CASSLIGTGDSEAFF.

V gene TRBV18 combines with J gene TRBJ2-7; no clear D. Germline V gives CDR1 KGHSH, CDR2 LQKENI. V lost 2 bases and J lost 3, with 11 bases in between. CDR3 size: 14 residues. The CDR3 bases are TGTGCCAGCTCACCAGAGCCAGGTATCTACGAGCAGTACTTC. It specifies CASSPEPGIYEQYF.

V usage is TRBV11-2 and J usage is TRBJ2-1, with 8 bases fitting TRBD2. There are 15 residues in the CDR3. Looked up from germline, CDR1 is SGHAT and CDR2 is FQNNGV. V lost 5 bases and J lost 3; bases outside the gene matches: 6. CDR3: CASSQRREVYNEQFF. Here the CDR3 DNA reads TGTGCCAGCAGCCAGAGGCGGGAGGTCTACAATGAGCAGTTCTTC.

The chain combines TRBV5-8 with TRBJ2-3; the D is unclear. Deletions cut 4 bases from V and 8 bases from J, with 17 bases between. This CDR3 has 14 residues. The V gene's germline CDR1 is SGHTS and CDR2 YDEGEE. The chain's CDR3 is CASSLSPAVTTQYF. For the CDR3, the DNA is TGTGCCAGCAGCCTATCCCCGGCGGTCACTACGCAGTATTTT.

J is TRBJ1-2 and V is TRBV25-1; TRBD1 matches 8 bases. V lost 6 bases and J lost 1; bases outside the gene matches: 4. This CDR3 spans 14 amino acids. In germline, CDR1 is MGHDK, CDR2 SYGVNS. For the CDR3, the DNA is TGTGCCAGCAGCGCCGGACAGGGTAACTATGGCTACACCTTC. This sequence encodes CASSAGQGNYGYTF.

This clone was detected once. This chain links TRBV7-2 with TRBJ1-2; D unresolved. With 0 bases removed from V and 8 bases from J, the gap between germline ends came to 19 bases. The CDR3 length is 16 residues. CDR1 is SGHTA, CDR2 FQGNSA, per germline. The CDR3 spells CASSLALASLQGGYTF. The CDR3 DNA sequence: TGTGCCAGCAGCTTAGCCCTAGCCTCCCTCCAAGGAGGCTACACCTTC.

Here the CDR3 DNA reads TGCAGCGTTATCACCCGGTCGAACACTGAAGCTTTCTTT. Its translation is CSVITRSNTEAFF. V and J are TRBV29-1 and TRBJ1-1, with D hard to call. With 5 bases removed from V and 1 base from J, the gap between germline ends came to 11 bases. Germline V gene lookup returns CDR1 SQVTM and CDR2 ANQGSEA. The CDR3 is 13 residues long.

The chain is built from TRBV6-5 and TRBJ1-4; 7 positions agree with TRBD1. Losses at the gene ends were 6 bases for V and 13 bases for J; bases not matched to a gene: 11. The CDR3 consists of 13 residues. CDR1 and CDR2 (germline): MNHEY, SVGAGI. In DNA, the CDR3 is TGTGCCAGCAGCCCAAGCCTACAGGGGAGACTGTTTTTT. Translation gives CASSPSLQGRLFF.

V gene TRBV5-6 combines with J gene TRBJ1-2, with 8 nucleotides matching TRBD1. With 4 bases clipped from V and 4 bases from J, the junction kept 9 bases outside the gene matches. Looked up from germline, CDR1 is SGHDT and CDR2 is YYEEEE. The CDR3 has 15 residues. This chain's CDR3 is CASSTLGQDFYGYTF. For the CDR3, the DNA is TGTGCCAGCAGCACATTGGGACAGGACTTCTATGGCTACACCTTC. The entire variable domain, with the rest obtained from reference TRBV5-6 and TRBJ1-2, is as follows: DAGVTQSPTHLIKTRGQQVTLRCSPKSGHDTVSWYQQALGQGPQFIFQYYEEEERQRGNFPDRFSGHQFPNYSSELNVNALLLGDSALYLCASSTLGQDFYGYTFGSGTRLTVV.

The genes are TRBV6-5 and TRBJ2-5, with 9 bases aligning to TRBD2. The CDR3 runs to 16 residues. Germline V lookup: CDR1 MNHEY, CDR2 SVGAGI. After removal of 2 bases from V and 2 bases from J, the junction contained 6 bases not matched to a gene. CDR3 amino acids: CASSYVPAGGQETQYF. CDR3 bases: TGTGCCAGCAGTTACGTCCCAGCGGGAGGACAAGAGACCCAGTACTTC.